A single count supports the clone carrying this TCR beta chain. Germline V gene data show CDR1 as LNHDA and CDR2 as SQIVND (reference sequence). Trimming took off 3 bases at V and 5 bases at J, with 13 bases between the two ends. The CDR3 covers 14 residues. The entry originates in a study of shared clonotypes between healthy human individuals. Clones were read by immunoSEQ multiplex PCR, and TCRdb kept only the in-frame ones, dropping some. The table lists some 1.5 million clones, approximately 97% of them singletons. The sequenced material came from naive CD4+ T cells sorted from blood. The sample's subset: CD45RA+ positively selected. The source is a man under 40 in good health. This chain links TRBV19 with TRBJ2-5; the D is unclear. CDR3 nucleotides: TGTGCCAGTAGTATCGGACCCAATACGGAGACCCAGTACTTC. Translated, it gives CASSIGPNTETQYF.